This passage covers 28 T cell receptor beta chains from one sample sequenced in a study of T cells after yellow fever vaccination. TCRdb fed the 5' RACE reads into MiXCR, producing one record per CDR3 protein. Among approximately 250,000 distinct CDR3 sequences, less than 7.5% were seen once, and the ten largest hold approximately 1%. This specimen consisted of CD4+ T cells sorted from PBMCs, obtained on the day of the yellow fever booster vaccination. The receptors originated from a man aged 30-40 years who received the YFV17D yellow fever vaccine.

This clonotype appeared many times. The rearrangement links TRBV20-1 to TRBJ1-6; no clear D. This CDR3 has 15 amino acids. Trimming removed 1 base at V and 7 bases at J, with 14 bases between. CDR1 and CDR2 (germline): DFQATT, SNEGSKA (reference sequence). The CDR3 is CSARGETFPNSPLHF. CDR3 coding DNA: TGCAGTGCTAGAGGGGAGACTTTCCCGAATTCACCCCTCCACTTT.

This clonotype was picked up a small number of times. The CDR3 loop is CASNLLGGHGYSGNTIYF. The CDR3 nucleotides are TGTGCCAGCAACCTTTTGGGAGGACACGGTTACTCTGGAAACACCATATATTTT. The chain carries TRBV12-3 or TRBV12-4 and TRBJ1-3; D might be TRBD1 (5 bases). V was cut by 7 bases and J by 0 bases, with 22 bases left in between. The CDR3 is made up of 18 amino acids.

This clonotype was seen at least ten times. The chain employs TRBV7-2 and TRBJ1-2; 8 bases are a match to TRBD1. V was clipped by 5 bases and J by 4 bases; unmatched bases: 12. The CDR3 contains 16 residues. In germline, CDR1 is SGHTA, CDR2 FQGNSA. CDR3 sequence (DNA): TGTGCCAGCAGCCACCGGACAGGGAGTAGAGCCTATGGCTACACCTTC. Protein sequence: CASSHRTGSRAYGYTF.

The sample holds a few counts of this clonotype. This chain uses TRBV19 with TRBJ2-2, with D unclear. CDR3 size: 16 residues. Trimming took 3 bases from V and 0 from J, leaving 11 bases between them. Per the germline V gene, CDR1 is LNHDA and CDR2 is SQIVND (reference sequence). CDR3 in amino acids: CASSIIGITNTGELFF. CDR3 in DNA: TGTGCCAGTAGTATCATAGGGATTACGAACACCGGGGAGCTGTTTTTT.

This clonotype occurred a few times. This chain connects TRBV3-1 to TRBJ2-2; 7 bases map to TRBD1. This CDR3 has 18 amino acids. V lost 1 base and J lost 3; bases outside the gene matches: 11. Germline CDR1 is LGHDT and CDR2 is YNNKEL (reference sequence). CDR3 DNA sequence: TGTGCCAGCAGCCAAGCCGTAGTAATAGGACAGGACACCGGGGAGCTGTTTTTT. Amino acid sequence: CASSQAVVIGQDTGELFF.

At least ten counts were recorded for this clonotype. The chain employs TRBV7-7 and TRBJ2-2; D unclear. The CDR3 loop spans 14 amino acids. Germline V gene sequence: CDR1 SSHAT, CDR2 FNYEAQ (reference sequence). The V end was cut by 1 base, the J end by 4 bases, with 7 bases between. The CDR3 loop is CASSLGHSTGELFF. In DNA form, the CDR3 reads TGTGCCAGCAGCTTAGGCCACAGCACCGGGGAGCTGTTTTTT.

This clonotype was seen a handful of times. The chain recombines TRBV6-1 with TRBJ2-5; 12 bases line up with TRBD2. Per germline, CDR1 MNHNS and CDR2 SASEGT. This CDR3 is built from 15 residues. Germline trimming cut 4 bases from V and 5 bases from J; bases unmatched to any gene: 5. The CDR3 DNA sequence: TGTGCCAGCAGTGGACGACTAGCGGGAGTTGAGACCCAGTACTTC. Residues: CASSGRLAGVETQYF.

This clonotype was found many times. The V and J genes are TRBV5-1 and TRBJ2-3; D ambiguous. This CDR3 has 16 residues. CDR1 SGHRS and CDR2 YFSETQ come from the germline V gene. V was shortened by 0 bases and J by 0 bases, with 11 bases between the two germline ends. The CDR3 coding sequence is TGCGCCAGCAGCTTGGCCCTGGGCTCGAGCACAGATACGCAGTATTTT. The encoded protein is CASSLALGSSTDTQYF.

With respect to this clonotype: Germline and junction disagree at one end, which may indicate a read error. J is TRBJ1-1 and V is TRBV27; 7 bases fit TRBD1. Germline values: CDR1 MNHEY, CDR2 SMNVEV (reference sequence). This CDR3 region has 15 residues. This CDR3 reads CATNQGGRGNTEVFF. CDR3 in DNA: TGTGCCACCAATCAGGGGGGGCGGGGAAACACTGAAGTTTTCTTT.

This clonotype was seen ten or more times. The J gene is TRBJ2-1, the V gene TRBV28; D is unresolved. V was pared by 7 bases and J by 5 bases, with 18 bases between. The CDR3 runs to 15 residues. Germline V gene lookup returns CDR1 MDHEN and CDR2 SYDVKM. CDR3 DNA: TGTGCCAGCATCTCGAGACAAAATCGAGACAATGAGCAGTTCTTC. It codes for CASISRQNRDNEQFF.

This clonotype was seen more than once but under ten times. This chain connects TRBV5-5 to TRBJ1-3, with D possibly matching TRBD1 (5 bases). This CDR3 is built from 14 residues. Germline V gene sequence: CDR1 SGHKS, CDR2 YYEKEE (reference sequence). Trimming took off 3 bases at V and 2 bases at J, with 9 bases between the two ends. CDR3 loop: CASSSWTTGNTIYF. CDR3 coding DNA: TGTGCCAGCAGCTCCTGGACAACTGGAAACACCATATATTTT.

This clonotype has only a few counts. This chain connects TRBV20-1 to TRBJ2-7; 11 bases fit TRBD2. This CDR3 is 15 amino acids long. Germline lookup yields CDR1 DFQATT and CDR2 SNEGSKA (reference sequence). The ends lost 0 bases at V and 4 bases at J; junction bases unmatched: 5. CDR3 amino acids: CSARDVLAGEYEQYF. DNA for the CDR3: TGCAGTGCTAGAGATGTACTAGCGGGAGAGTACGAGCAGTACTTC.

This clonotype showed up many times. CDR3 in DNA: TGTGCCAGCGGAAGGGGTCGCACAGGGGGAGATACGCAGTATTTT. Translated, it gives CASGRGRTGGDTQYF. V gene TRBV2 combines with J gene TRBJ2-3; 8 bases are a match to TRBD1. Germline V gene sequence: CDR1 SNHLY, CDR2 FYNNEI. Trimming at V came to 8 bases and at J to 5 bases, leaving 12 bases not matched to a gene. The CDR3 runs to 15 residues.

This clonotype has more than one count but fewer than ten. The V call is TRBV20-1, the J call TRBJ2-1; 9 nucleotides match TRBD2. CDR1 and CDR2 from the germline V gene are DFQATT and SNEGSKA (reference sequence). CDR3 length: 13 amino acids. V gave up 8 bases and J gave up 7 bases; unmatched junction bases: 9. The CDR3 reads CSRVPSGMNEQFF. The CDR3 DNA follows: TGCAGTAGAGTCCCTAGCGGGATGAATGAGCAGTTCTTC.

At least ten counts were recorded for this clonotype. This chain joins TRBV29-1 and TRBJ2-1; 8 bases fit TRBD1. Germline assignment: CDR1 SQVTM and CDR2 ANQGSEA. V gave up 7 bases and J gave up 3 bases; unmatched junction bases: 2. The CDR3 length is 12 residues. CDR3 sequence: CSAGTGYNEQFF. The CDR3 bases are TGCAGCGCCGGGACAGGCTACAATGAGCAGTTCTTC.

This clonotype was detected a few times. This chain uses TRBV3-1 with TRBJ1-1; 7 bases align to TRBD1. CDR3 length: 13 residues. Losses at the gene ends were 4 bases for V and 7 bases for J; bases not matched to a gene: 6. In germline, CDR1 is LGHDT, CDR2 YNNKEL (reference sequence). In DNA, the CDR3 is TGTGCCAGCAGCCCTTTACAGGGGAGTGAAGCTTTCTTT. This codes for CASSPLQGSEAFF.

This clonotype appeared many times. V is TRBV5-1 and J is TRBJ2-1; TRBD1 agrees at 7 bases. This CDR3 has 14 amino acids. V lost 3 bases, J lost 12 bases, and 12 bases stayed unmatched. Germline V gives CDR1 SGHRS, CDR2 YFSETQ. CDR3 sequence reads: CASSWRTGDEGQFF. CDR3 bases: TGCGCCAGCAGCTGGAGGACAGGAGATGAAGGGCAGTTCTTC.

There are many counts of this clonotype. The V gene is TRBV24-1, the J gene TRBJ2-1; 7 bases agree with TRBD2. The length of the CDR3 is 16 residues. With 7 bases clipped from V and 8 bases from J, the junction kept 16 bases outside the gene matches. Germline-derived CDR1 and CDR2 are KGHDR and SFDVKD. The CDR3 sequence: CATRPLRLARGDEQFF. CDR3 DNA sequence: TGTGCCACCAGACCTCTCAGACTAGCTCGGGGCGATGAGCAGTTCTTC.

This chain joins TRBV2 and TRBJ1-6; possibly TRBD1 for D (5 bases). The ends were cut back, 7 bases at V and 7 bases at J, with 17 bases in the middle. Germline V gene lookup returns CDR1 SNHLY and CDR2 FYNNEI. CDR3 length equals 15 residues. The CDR3: CASTDRQGPNSPLHF. CDR3 DNA: TGTGCCAGCACAGATCGGCAGGGACCCAATTCACCCCTCCACTTT.

This chain uses TRBV21-1 with TRBJ2-1; the table gives TRBD1 as D, unverified against the DNA. TRBV21-1 has pseudogene status. The CDR3 contains 16 residues. In DNA form, the CDR3 reads TGTGCCAGCAGCAAGCTTGACAGGGGGCGTCCGAATGAGCAGTTCTTC. It codes for CASSKLDRGRPNEQFF.

This clonotype was detected only a few times. The chain joins TRBV5-1 to TRBJ2-5; TRBD1 agrees at 7 bases. V was pared by 5 bases and J by 2 bases, with 6 bases of the junction left unmatched. This CDR3 has 14 amino acids. Germline assignment: CDR1 SGHRS and CDR2 YFSETQ. CDR3 region: CASSLLGQQETQYF. Written as DNA, the CDR3 is TGCGCCAGCAGTCTGCTGGGACAGCAAGAGACCCAGTACTTC.

The V and J genes are TRBV28 and TRBJ2-3, with 9 bases matching TRBD1. The J segment lost 6 bases and the V segment lost 5 bases, leaving 12 bases of the junction unmatched. The CDR3 sequence is 16 residues long. The V gene's germline CDR1 is MDHEN and CDR2 SYDVKM. The CDR3 sequence: CASSTSGQGLRDTQYF. As DNA, the CDR3 is TGTGCCAGCAGTACTTCTGGACAGGGGCTCAGGGATACGCAGTATTTT.

This clonotype showed up many times. The genes are TRBV5-1 and TRBJ2-2; TRBD2 matches 8 bases. CDR3 length: 15 residues. Germline lookup yields CDR1 SGHRS and CDR2 YFSETQ. Trimming cost V 0 bases and J 5 bases; bases outside gene matches: 3. CDR3 DNA: TGCGCCAGCAGCTTGGCAGCGGGAGTTACCGGGGAGCTGTTTTTT. Translating gives CASSLAAGVTGELFF.

This clonotype was counted between two and nine times. This chain connects TRBV20-1 to TRBJ2-5; D is uncertain. V gave up 3 bases and J gave up 4 bases, with 15 bases separating them. The CDR3 runs to 14 residues. Germline V gives CDR1 DFQATT, CDR2 SNEGSKA (reference sequence). DNA for the CDR3: TGCAGTGCTAGCACGAGGCAAGGGCGAGAGACCCAGTACTTC. It specifies CSASTRQGRETQYF.

This clonotype has more than one count but fewer than ten. The chain uses TRBV12-3 or TRBV12-4 and TRBJ2-5; 7 nucleotides align to TRBD1. V shed 6 bases, J shed 5 bases, and the junction held 9 bases outside the gene matches. The CDR3 has 14 residues. The CDR3 spells CASSLGTAGETQYF. The CDR3 DNA reads as TGTGCCAGCAGCCTCGGGACAGCCGGGGAGACCCAGTACTTC.

The chain joins TRBV20-1 to TRBJ1-5; 8 bases are shared with TRBD1. Germline values: CDR1 DFQATT, CDR2 SNEGSKA (reference sequence). The CDR3 runs to 13 residues. Unmatched junction bases numbered 11, after V lost 7 bases and J lost 9 bases. The CDR3 DNA reads TGCAGTGGCCTGACAGGGGTCAATAGGCCCCAGCATTTT. This encodes CSGLTGVNRPQHF.

The V call is TRBV5-6, the J call TRBJ1-1, with D unresolved. The CDR3 extends over 12 amino acids. Trimming left V 3 bases short and J 5 bases short, with 8 bases between. Germline lookup yields CDR1 SGHDT and CDR2 YYEEEE. CDR3 sequence (DNA): TGTGCCAGCAGCTACCAGCGGACTGAAGCTTTCTTT. Its translation: CASSYQRTEAFF.

This clonotype was recorded many times. This rearrangement joins TRBV7-8 to TRBJ2-3; D ambiguous. The CDR3 runs to 12 residues. Between the trimmed V and J ends, which lost 6 bases and 2 bases, there was a span of 6 bases. Germline assignment: CDR1 SGHVS and CDR2 FQNEAQ. The CDR3 region is CASSQNTDTQYF. The CDR3 DNA is TGTGCCAGCAGTCAAAACACAGATACGCAGTATTTT.